This T cell receptor beta chain is from a study of technical replicates of blood from a few donors. The CDR3 spans 14 residues. Germline loops: CDR1 ENHRY, CDR2 SYGVKD. Here immunoSEQ multiplex PCR was the method, and the copy in TCRdb shows in-frame clones only, minus some. The sample has 90,000 to 100,000 clones, roughly 95% seen once; the top ten hold roughly 0.22%. As concerns this clone: A read error may account for a junction end that differs from germline.

The TCR comes from a human donor in good health. The chain joins TRBV10-3 to TRBJ1-2; D remains unclear. The sequenced material came from T cells isolated from PBMCs. The CDR3 sequence: CAISGEGSGSIIYF. CDR3 in DNA: TGTGCCATCAGTGGTGAGGGTTCGGGTTCGATAATTTACTTC.